Listed here is a single T cell receptor beta chain. The data derive from a study of blood T cell repertoires in COVID-19. Study background: Donors in the United States, Italy and Spain gave samples during acute or convalescent COVID-19. In each case, the material was cDNA or gDNA derived from T cells, B-cell-depleted T cells, or PBMCs.

The germline V and J ends were trimmed by 6 bases and 8 bases, with 10 bases remaining between them. This CDR3 is built from 12 residues. Germline V gene sequence: CDR1 KGHSH, CDR2 LQKENI. In the authors' workflow: Researchers report that nucleated cell counts were estimated from reference gene primer amplification. Assay: immunoSEQ multiplex PCR; the TCRdb copy retains only in-frame clones and omits some. V, J and clone size reflect that table, while D and trimming were determined from the DNA. The data contain 25,000 to 30,000 clones, approximately 80% of them singletons. Sample: peripheral blood. This clonotype originated in an elderly woman with acute or convalescent COVID-19. The chain has TRBV18 and TRBJ1-4; D gene unclear. The CDR3 DNA reads as TGTGCCAGCTCCCCCGGGGAGGAAAAACTGTTTTTT. Translation gives CASSPGEEKLFF.